This T cell receptor beta chain was sequenced in a study of PD-1 blockade in classical Hodgkin lymphoma. TCRdb's table, derived via immunoSEQ multiplex PCR, lists solely in-frame clones and lacks some. The sample records about 27,000 clones, less than 80% being singletons. Each patient relapsed following autologous stem cell transplantation, and prior brentuximab vedotin exposure differed. The receptor's source is a human donor with classical Hodgkin lymphoma. The sample was peripheral blood mononuclear cells (PBMCs), taken before the second cycle of nivolumab.

The CDR3 here is CLNGDKNYGYTF. The CDR3 coding sequence is TGTCTTAACGGGGACAAGAACTATGGCTACACCTTC. This chain uses TRBV5-8 with TRBJ1-2; the D gene is possibly TRBD1 (6 bases). Germline values: CDR1 SGHTS, CDR2 YDEGEE. The CDR3 is made up of 12 amino acids.